This TCR beta chain was recorded in a study of blood T cell repertoires in COVID-19. Whole-study context: Some COVID-19 samples were acute and others convalescent; all came from the United States, Italy and Spain.

The CDR3 length is 13 residues. Germline V CDR1 and CDR2: SGHRS, YFSETQ. Trimming stripped 1 base from V and 7 bases from J, with 8 bases between. The protocol was immunoSEQ multiplex PCR, while the TCRdb copy is restricted to in-frame clones and leaves out a portion. The sample holds 50,000 to 60,000 clones, about 80% seen once. Enrolled during active infection, Seattle patients were then followed longitudinally. Sequencing used peripheral blood. The receptor was derived from an elderly man with COVID-19, enrolled during active disease. This chain connects TRBV5-1 to TRBJ1-4, with TRBD1 as a possible D gene (5 bases). DNA for the CDR3: TGCGCCAGCAGCTTGACAGGTACTGAAAAACTGTTTTTT. Protein: CASSLTGTEKLFF. Complete variable domain (other parts from reference TRBV5-1 and TRBJ1-4): KAGVTQTPRYLIKTRGQQVTLSCSPISGHRSVSWYQQTPGQGLQFLFEYFSETQRNKGNFPGRFSGRQFSNSRSEMNVSTLELGDSALYLCASSLTGTEKLFFGSGTQLSVL.